The sequence of this T cell receptor beta chain was determined in a study of T cell responses to AZD1222 COVID-19 vaccine. A note on this clone: The antigen remains undetermined.

Libraries were prepared by immunoSEQ multiplex PCR; TCRdb keeps only in-frame clonotypes and omits some of them. The sample shows 150,000 to 160,000 clones, around nine tenths of them seen only once. Germline CDR1 reads LGHDT; CDR2 reads YNNKEL (reference sequence). The germline V and J ends were trimmed by 3 bases and 0 bases, with 20 bases remaining between them. The CDR3 loop spans 18 amino acids. Study-wide results and caveats: Seropositivity was recorded at baseline in only 6 or 7 AZD1222 recipients.

The receptor's source is an adult who received the AZD1222 COVID-19 vaccine. Here the sequenced sample was peripheral blood, taken 28 days after the second AZD1222 dose. The chain has TRBV3-1 (or the pseudogene TRBV3-2) and TRBJ1-1; D is undetermined. The CDR3 DNA sequence: TGTGCCAGCAGCCACCCTCGTGCGAGGGTTCCGATGAACACTGAAGCTTTCTTT. Translated: CASSHPRARVPMNTEAFF.